The present T cell receptor beta chain was sequenced within a study of PD-1 blockade in mismatch repair-deficient tumors. Study-wide results and limits: Rapid post-treatment expansion, then contraction, generally preceding radiologic response, marked tumor-resident clones.

The TCR-sequenced patients were a few responders to pembrolizumab. The table came from immunoSEQ multiplex PCR; TCRdb's copy has only in-frame clones and leaves some out. The repertoire consists of some 100,000 clones, with approximately 83% occurring once and the leading ten covering around 6.9%. Turning to this clone: The antigen is not known.

V shed 8 bases and J 2 bases; nucleotides not matched to a gene: 14. Germline CDR1 is MDHEN and CDR2 is SYDVKM. This CDR3 comprises 16 residues. The sequencing used peripheral blood, collected approximately 35 weeks after starting pembrolizumab. The gene calls are TRBV28 and TRBJ1-1; 7 nucleotides match TRBD1. This TCR came from an adult with mismatch repair-deficient cancer. This CDR3 reads CASSRGTQFSNTEAFF. In DNA form, the CDR3 reads TGTGCCAGCTCCAGGGGGACCCAATTCTCAAACACTGAAGCTTTCTTT.